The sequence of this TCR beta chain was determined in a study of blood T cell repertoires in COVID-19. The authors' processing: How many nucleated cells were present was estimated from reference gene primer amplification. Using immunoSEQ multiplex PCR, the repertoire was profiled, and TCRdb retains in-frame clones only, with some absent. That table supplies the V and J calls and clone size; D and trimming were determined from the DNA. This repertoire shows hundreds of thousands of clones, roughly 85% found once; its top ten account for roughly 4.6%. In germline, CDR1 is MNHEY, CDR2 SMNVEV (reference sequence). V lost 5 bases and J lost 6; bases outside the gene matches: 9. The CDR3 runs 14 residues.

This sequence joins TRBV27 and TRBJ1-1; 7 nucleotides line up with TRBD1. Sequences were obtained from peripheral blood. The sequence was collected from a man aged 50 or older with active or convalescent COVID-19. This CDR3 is CASSPFDRAAEAFF. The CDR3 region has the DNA TGTGCCAGCAGTCCGTTTGACAGGGCCGCTGAAGCTTTCTTT.